This record concerns one TCR beta chain sequence. This clone occurred once. Its specific antigen is unknown. No much larger clone is present one base from it, and per-base qualities are unavailable. The library was produced with the immunoSEQ multiplex PCR assay. A mixture of 60 forward primers for TCR Vbeta segments and 13 reverse primers for TCR Jbeta segments was used in the multiplex PCR. The CDR3 region of rearranged TCR beta genes was amplified from genomic DNA by a multiplex PCR assay. The amplified TCR beta libraries were sequenced on the Illumina HiSeq System as 87-base-pair reads. Processing in the source paper ran as follows. In a later analysis, 77 million or so unique TCR beta chains were counted across the 666 repertoires, and roughly 11 million of these chains were shared by at least two donors. A nearest-neighbor algorithm error-corrected the raw reads and collapsed the reads into unique sequences, merging closely related sequences to remove PCR and sequencing errors. CDR3 sequences were aligned to IMGT reference sequences to assign V, D and J gene segments. For a sequence to be retained, a match of at least six nucleotides to both a V gene segment and a J gene segment was required. Rearrangements were called productive when the CDR3 lacked stop codons and stayed in frame with V and J; all others were non-productive. CDR3 was defined according to IMGT convention as the region running from the second conserved V-encoded cysteine to the conserved J-encoded phenylalanine. The earlier analysis of about 530 of the donors excluded any sequence lacking an unambiguous match to a single V gene segment. An earlier analysis of approximately 590 of the donors classified V segments as functional when productive rearrangements were above 56.7% and as segregating when the standard deviation between donors was above 5%. A statistical classification framework was developed to diagnose cytomegalovirus status using the catalog of TCR beta chain sequences. A later analysis assigned V and J genes by comparing TCR nucleotide sequences with IMGT/GENE-DB human TR gene sequences. In a later analysis, CDR3 sequences and most-parsimonious VDJ recombination scenarios were assigned using the TCRdist pipeline. A later analysis defined each TCR beta chain by its CDR3 amino acid sequence plus V-gene family, and excluded reads lacking a unique V-gene family. A later analysis removed 592 highly shared, low-generation-probability nucleotide sequences to deal with suspected cross-contamination and a sequencing artifact. For each public chain, a later analysis derived a clonal expansion index from normalized ranks of inferred template counts within each repertoire. In a later analysis, generation probabilities were computed using a VDJ recombination model fitted to out-of-frame rearrangements, and the results were checked against IGoR. In a later analysis, hypergeometric tests were used to score TCR-TCR, TCR-HLA and TCR-CMV co-occurrence, with a repertoire-size bias correction applied to TCR pairs. To estimate false discovery rates, a later analysis permuted the HLA or CMV assignments 20 times. In a later analysis, co-occurring TCRs were grouped using DBSCAN, with TCRdist sequence similarity added in when clustering inside HLA-allele-positive subsets. For co-occurrence clustering, repertoires with fewer than 30,000 or more than 120,000 public chains were excluded, along with 5 or 6 repertoires with anomalous nucleotide sharing. In its TCRdb copy, this immuneACCESS table keeps in-frame sequences only and misses some clones. Where compared with another copy, unresolved V genes explain less than half of these, and the others have no known cause. V, J and clone size were drawn from that table, and D and trimming were deduced from the DNA. The sample records fewer than 200,000 clones, approximately 80% of which are singletons. Less than 2% of the sample goes to the ten largest clones.

The cohort was made up of 666 healthy bone marrow donors. Cohort members were all nominally healthy when sampled, although unrecorded immune exposures were likely present. The donor was CMV seronegative and was included in the group of a few hundred seronegative cohort members. A peripheral blood sample was provided by each donor, and peripheral blood mononuclear cells were used for TCR beta sequencing. Genomic DNA extraction from the blood cell samples was performed with the Qiagen DNeasy Blood Extraction Kit. The data belong to a study of cytomegalovirus exposure and HLA in healthy donors (dated by TCRdb to the late 2010s). Looking at the study overall: In an earlier analysis of some 610 of the donors, about 260 Gb of sequence data and 120 million or so unique TCR beta sequences from about 190 million T cells were reported. Roughly 310 gigabases of sequencing data and some 85 million unique TCR sequences were included in an early release covering roughly 600 HLA-typed donors. Among the roughly 410 genotyped donors, approximately 76% belonged to the genetic ancestry cluster associated with self-reported Caucasian donors. The study aimed to test whether cataloging public T cell receptors could reveal signatures of past pathogen exposure. The T cell repertoires of under 750 subjects were profiled by immunosequencing and related to cytomegalovirus serostatus. A separate validation cohort of approximately 130 different subjects was used in addition to the 666-subject first cohort. The study combined high-throughput TCR immunosequencing, statistical association of individual TCRs with disease status, and machine learning to predict cytomegalovirus infection status. A later analysis re-analyzed previously published TCR beta repertoires from hundreds of donors and added high-resolution HLA genotyping to study TCR occurrence patterns. Rather than drawing on any new phenotypic data, the later analysis identified candidate immune exposures from TCR beta sequences and the way those sequences occurred across donors. An earlier analysis of 500 to 750 of the donors applied high-throughput TCR beta sequencing to assess whether each TCR beta V gene segment acted as functional or pseudogenic. Donor age, sex, ethnicity and CMV serostatus were collected together with the repertoire data. Genome-wide SNP genotypes for about 60% of the roughly 670 donors were used in a later genetic analysis, which treated that subset as a discovery cohort. All discovery cohort repertoires had been generated on a single sequencing platform. HLA typing covered class I and class II loci at four-digit resolution. The number of typed donors differed by locus: roughly 620-630 for A, B, C, DRB1 and DQB1; 500 to 550 for DQA1; 606 for DPA1; and around 490 for DPB1. Because of strong linkage in the cohort, a handful of DR-DQ haplotypes were treated as single units for association and clustering. On average, around 230,000 unique TCR beta nucleotide sequences were sequenced per donor among 398 genotyped donors of the cohort, with around 19% of those sequences being non-productive. What the work shows at the level of the full study, not this receptor alone: According to a later analysis, most CMV-associated TCR beta chains appeared to be HLA-restricted, and the HLA associations seemed to be driven largely by CMV exposure. At a false discovery rate of 0.05, a later analysis linked 16,951 TCR beta sequences to specific HLA alleles. Across donors, most TCR sequences were observed very rarely, whereas some public TCRs were present in many individuals. In a later analysis, HLA-associated TCR beta chains showed more clonal expansion and lower generation probabilities than non-associated chains that were equally common. CMV serostatus was the only immune exposure information available for the cohort. In a later analysis, TCR association rates were found to vary across HLA loci, with the most associated TCRs seen for DRB1 alleles and the fewest for HLA-C alleles. According to a later genetic analysis, donors in an Asian-associated ancestry cluster had fewer N-insertions in productive TCRs than the approximately 710-donor mean. Broadly in line with IMGT annotations, most TCR beta V segments showed up in productive rearrangements about 87% or about 30% of the time in an earlier analysis of around 600 of the donors. The 87-base-pair reads could not distinguish some IMGT-functional V segments, including TRBV6-2 and TRBV6-3, so those segments were excluded. Cytomegalovirus status was reported to be diagnosed by the classifier with high specificity and sensitivity in both the original and validation cohorts. The earlier analysis of a few hundred of the donors excluded 15 to 20 rarely observed V segments, including chromosome 9 orphons, because counts were too low. A few of the identified cytomegalovirus-associated TCR beta chains were confirmed in vitro to be specific for cytomegalovirus antigens. A further reported finding was that TCR beta sequences accurately predicted the HLA-A and HLA-B alleles for most subjects in the first cohort. The cohort was sequenced for TCR beta chains only, and without alpha or paired-chain data the features that could be detected were limited. In the study, around 150 TCR beta chains were listed as associated with cytomegalovirus. Because HLA typing was unavailable for some donors at each locus, only the typed subset was used in association tests. In a later analysis, several top co-occurrence clusters were reported to appear linked to parvovirus B19, influenza, CMV and Epstein-Barr virus. The authors suggested that the approach could potentially be generalized to other disease states and immunological phenotypes. An association between a missense DCLRE1C variant and V-gene and J-gene trimming of TCR beta chains was found in a later genetic analysis and replicated in an independent cohort. A group of highly shared sequence variants was considered likely to be a technical artifact of the sequencing pipeline. Presence/absence analyses assumed roughly uniform sequencing depth across donors, an assumption that may not hold. Correlated functional status among segregating V segments might be attributable to linkage disequilibrium, but an unknown experimental factor could not be ruled out. Strong co-occurrence of HLA alleles, especially DR and DQ, made assigning TCR associations to individual alleles difficult.

Counted from cysteine to phenylalanine, this CDR3 has 16 amino acids. Only CDR3 DNA is held: 48 bases, read in frame from base 1. CDR1 KGHSH and CDR2 LQKENI are derived from the germline V gene. The V and J ends are trimmed by 4 bases and 6 bases, leaving 22 bases between them. The chain is made from TRBV18 and TRBJ2-7, and perhaps TRBD1 as D gene, on 6 matching bases. Sequences were obtained from PBMCs. This TCR was sampled from a woman under 40 in good health and CMV-seronegative. The CDR3 reads as follows: CASSQTWGQGQGEQYF. Here is the DNA: TGTGCCAGCTCACAAACTTGGGGGCAGGGGCAGGGCGAGCAGTACTTC.